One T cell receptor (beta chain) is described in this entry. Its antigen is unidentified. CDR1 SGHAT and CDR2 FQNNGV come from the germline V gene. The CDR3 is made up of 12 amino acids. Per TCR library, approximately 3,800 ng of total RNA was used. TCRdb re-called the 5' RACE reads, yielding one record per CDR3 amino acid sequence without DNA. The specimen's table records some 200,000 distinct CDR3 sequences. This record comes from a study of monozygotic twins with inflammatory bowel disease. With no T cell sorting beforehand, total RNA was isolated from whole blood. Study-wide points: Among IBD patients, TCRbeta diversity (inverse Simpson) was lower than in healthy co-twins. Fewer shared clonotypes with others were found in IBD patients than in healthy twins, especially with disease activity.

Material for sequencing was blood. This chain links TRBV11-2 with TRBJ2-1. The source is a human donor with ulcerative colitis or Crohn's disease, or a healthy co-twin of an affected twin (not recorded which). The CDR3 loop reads CASSSTGWEQFF. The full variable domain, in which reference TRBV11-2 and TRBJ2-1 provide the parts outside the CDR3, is EAGVAQSPRYKIIEKRQSVAFWCNPISGHATLYWYQQILGQGPKLLIQFQNNGVVDDSQLPKDRFSAERLKGVDSTLKIQPAKLEDSAVYLCASSSTGWEQFFGPGTRLTVL.